This TCR beta chain was recovered during a study of metastatic and nonmetastatic thyroid tumors. There are a few counts of this clone. TCRdb reassembled clones from the PCR reads with MiXCR. The repertoire has some 18,000 clones, more than 35% of them found once; the top ten carry about 23%. No patient received treatment before thyroid surgery. Source material: tumor tissue. The TCR was taken from a female donor with papillary thyroid cancer or a benign thyroid nodule (not recorded which). Some clones in this sample may be carry-over from other donors' samples.

The CDR3 sequence: CASSALAGGADTQYF. For the CDR3, the DNA is TGTGCCAGCAGTGCTTTAGCGGGAGGGGCAGATACGCAGTATTTT. The chain couples TRBV6-1 to TRBJ2-3, with TRBD2 identical over 11 bases. The germline V gene encodes CDR1 MNHNS and CDR2 SASEGT. V lost 4 bases to trimming and J lost 4 bases; unmatched junction nucleotides: 4. CDR3 length: 15 amino acids.